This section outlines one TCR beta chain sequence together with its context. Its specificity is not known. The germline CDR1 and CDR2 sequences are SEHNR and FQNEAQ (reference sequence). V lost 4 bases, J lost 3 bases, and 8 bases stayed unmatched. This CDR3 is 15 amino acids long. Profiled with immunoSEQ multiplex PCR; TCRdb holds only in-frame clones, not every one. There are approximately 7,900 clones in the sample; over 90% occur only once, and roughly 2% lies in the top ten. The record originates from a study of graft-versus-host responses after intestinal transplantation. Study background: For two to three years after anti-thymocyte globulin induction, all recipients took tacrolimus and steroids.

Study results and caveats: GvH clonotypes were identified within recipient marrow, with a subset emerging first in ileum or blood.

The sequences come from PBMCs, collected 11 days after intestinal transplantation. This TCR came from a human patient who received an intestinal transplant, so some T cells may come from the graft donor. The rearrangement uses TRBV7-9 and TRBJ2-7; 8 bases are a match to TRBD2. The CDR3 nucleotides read TGTGCCAGCAGCTACGATAGCGGGGTATTCTACGAGCAGTACTTC. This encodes CASSYDSGVFYEQYF.